This T cell receptor beta chain was sequenced for a study of shared clonotypes between healthy human individuals. Study observations and caveats: Naive subsets generally exceeded memory subsets in estimated richness. Though the depth was large, rarefaction showed that sorted-subset sequencing was incomplete. Of the naive CD4 clonotypes, roughly 5% were shared across four donors.

As concerns this clone: No antigen is known for it.

CDR1 MNHEY and CDR2 SMNVEV come from the germline V gene (reference sequence). CDR3 size: 14 residues. The trim removed 8 bases at V and 6 bases at J, leaving 10 bases unmatched. Only in-frame clones appear in the TCRdb table, and some are missing; sequencing was by immunoSEQ multiplex PCR. Of roughly 660,000 clones in the sample, 90% are singletons; the top ten hold roughly 36%. The V call is TRBV27, the J call TRBJ1-2, with TRBD1 matching 9 bases. This clonotype was obtained from a man aged 18 to 29 in good health. Some clones in this sample may be carry-over from other donors' samples. The specimen sequenced was memory CD8+ T cells from PBMCs. Subset given: CD45RO+ cells pooled with CCR7-negative TemRA cells. CDR3 residues: CASQLRTGDDGYTF. The CDR3 nucleotides read TGTGCCAGCCAGCTAAGGACAGGGGACGATGGCTACACCTTC.